This TCR beta chain came from a study of PD-L1 blockade in urothelial cancer. Overall study: Analyzed time points were 3 weeks (second dose) and 6 weeks after therapy began. The median T cell count in blood samples was 140,000 to 150,000. Study-wide points: Improved survival was predicted by pretreatment blood TCR clonality below the median.

PCRs were each spiked with synthetic TCR analog templates. Libraries were prepared by immunoSEQ multiplex PCR; TCRdb keeps only in-frame clonotypes and omits some of them. The sample lists 30,000 to 45,000 clones; 65% to 85% were seen once. Regarding this clone: No antigen is known for it.

The clonotype originates from a man between 60 and 75 years old with urothelial cancer. This sample comprised PBMCs, obtained around atezolizumab (anti-PD-L1) treatment.

In DNA form, the CDR3 reads TGCGCCAGCAGCGAGAGACAGACTCTAGCCAAAAACATTCAGTACTTC. Amino acids: CASSERQTLAKNIQYF. This chain joins TRBV5-1 and TRBJ2-4; D perhaps matches TRBD1 (5 bases). The CDR3 sequence is 16 residues long. Germline V gives CDR1 SGHRS, CDR2 YFSETQ. V lost 4 bases, J lost 0 bases, and 14 bases lay in between.